A single sample is the source of the 19 T cell receptor beta chains below, sequenced in a study of blood T cell repertoires in COVID-19. Clones were sequenced by immunoSEQ multiplex PCR, and TCRdb holds only the in-frame ones, with some missing. The data hold 200,000 to 250,000 clones, with about 81% observed a single time. The sequencing input was peripheral blood. The source is a woman in her 70s with COVID-19, enrolled during active disease.

In DNA form, the CDR3 reads TGTGCCAGCAGTTCCCCCGCCCAGGGGGCGGGTGAAAAACTGTTTTTT. As protein: CASSSPAQGAGEKLFF. This rearrangement joins TRBV28 to TRBJ1-4, with 8 bases identical to TRBD1. The V gene end was trimmed by 4 bases and the J gene end by 7 bases; junction bases not matched to a gene: 11. In germline, CDR1 is MDHEN, CDR2 SYDVKM. This CDR3 contains 16 residues.

This clone showed up just once. J is TRBJ1-2 and V is TRBV14, with 8 bases lining up with TRBD1. V lost 4 bases, J lost 7 bases, and 11 bases stayed unmatched. CDR3 size: 15 residues. Germline assignment: CDR1 SGHDN and CDR2 FVKESK. The CDR3 region is CASSLRTGNLGGYTF. Here the CDR3 DNA reads TGTGCCAGCAGCCTCCGGACAGGGAACCTCGGTGGCTACACCTTC.

This clone was counted a few times. In DNA, the CDR3 is TGTGCCTCCCGGACAGGGGGAAATTCACCCCTCCACTTT. This translates into CASRTGGNSPLHF. The V call is TRBV30, the J call TRBJ1-6, with 10 bases identical to TRBD1. Trimming cost V 7 bases and J 7 bases; bases outside gene matches: 4. CDR1 and CDR2 from the germline V gene are GTSNPN and SVGIG (reference sequence). The CDR3 length is 13 residues.

The chain links TRBV28 to TRBJ2-7; 8 bases match TRBD1. V lost 5 bases, J lost 4 bases, and 4 bases stayed unmatched. The CDR3 contains 13 residues. Germline CDR1 is MDHEN and CDR2 is SYDVKM. This CDR3 is CASSEGQGYEQYF. DNA of the CDR3: TGTGCCAGCAGTGAAGGACAGGGTTACGAGCAGTACTTC. The variable domain in full, completed from reference TRBV28 and TRBJ2-7, reads DVKVTQSSRYLVKRTGEKVFLECVQDMDHENMFWYRQDPGLGLRLIYFSYDVKMKEKGDIPEGYSVSREKKERFSLILESASTNQTSMYLCASSEGQGYEQYFGPGTRLTVT.

The chain employs TRBV18 and TRBJ2-2, with 8 bases aligning to TRBD1. Per germline, CDR1 KGHSH and CDR2 LQKENI. This CDR3 is built from 13 residues. Trimming cost V 6 bases and J 9 bases; bases outside gene matches: 6. In nucleotides, the CDR3 is TGTGCCAGCTCTCGTGACAGGGGCCGGGAGCTGTTTTTT. Its protein is CASSRDRGRELFF.

This clone has a single count. The chain is built from TRBV28 and TRBJ1-2; D perhaps matches TRBD1 (5 bases). Germline V gene sequence: CDR1 MDHEN, CDR2 SYDVKM. CDR3 length: 15 residues. V was shortened by 7 bases and J by 5 bases, with 20 bases between the two germline ends. The CDR3: CASKGGDGYFYGYTF. The CDR3 DNA sequence: TGTGCCAGCAAGGGAGGGGACGGCTACTTTTATGGCTACACCTTC.

V is TRBV28 and J is TRBJ2-7; the match to TRBD1 covers 9 bases. V trimming: 0 bases; J trimming: 5 bases; junction bases outside the gene matches: 5. The germline gives CDR1 MDHEN, CDR2 SYDVKM. The CDR3 sequence is 15 residues long. CDR3: CASSLWATGGHEQYF. As DNA, the CDR3 is TGTGCCAGCAGTTTATGGGCGACAGGGGGACACGAGCAGTACTTC.

V is TRBV28 and J is TRBJ1-6; 8 bases match TRBD1. From germline, CDR1 is MDHEN and CDR2 SYDVKM. The length of the CDR3 is 16 residues. V gave up 6 bases and J gave up 7 bases; unmatched junction bases: 11. The CDR3 loop reads CASSPGPGGGNSPLHF. The CDR3 region has the DNA TGTGCCAGCAGCCCCGGGCCAGGGGGCGGAAATTCACCCCTCCACTTT.

V usage is TRBV6-5 and J usage is TRBJ1-5; TRBD1 aligns across 7 bases. The V and J ends lost 5 bases and 1 base, in that order; junction bases with no gene match: 2. This CDR3 spans 14 amino acids. From germline, CDR1 is MNHEY and CDR2 SVGAGI. The DNA of the CDR3 is TGTGCCAGCAGTCCGGACAGGAGCAATCAGCCCCAGCATTTT. It encodes CASSPDRSNQPQHF.

This clone was counted once. This chain uses TRBV30 with TRBJ2-7; D perhaps matches TRBD2 (6 bases). Germline CDR1 is GTSNPN and CDR2 is SVGIG (reference sequence). Trimming left V 3 bases short and J 9 bases short, with 15 bases between. The CDR3 loop spans 12 amino acids. CDR3 residues: CAWREGFVGQYF. The DNA of the CDR3 is TGTGCCTGGAGGGAGGGGTTTGTCGGGCAGTACTTC.

The CDR3: CASSQDETASYTF. The CDR3 coding sequence is TGCGCCAGCAGCCAAGATGAGACAGCCAGCTACACCTTC. This rearrangement joins TRBV4-3 to TRBJ1-2, with D perhaps TRBD1 (5 bases). The ends were cut back, 0 bases at V and 9 bases at J, with 11 bases in the middle. This CDR3 is 13 amino acids long. Germline V gene data show CDR1 as LGHNA and CDR2 as YSLEER.

The chain links TRBV6-6 to TRBJ2-7; 8 nucleotides match TRBD2. The CDR3 has 15 amino acids. Germline V gene sequence: CDR1 MNHNY, CDR2 SVGAGI (reference sequence). V shed 6 bases, J shed 0 bases, and the junction held 7 bases outside the gene matches. The CDR3: CASSSTSGSSYEQYF. The CDR3 DNA follows: TGTGCCAGCAGCTCAACTAGCGGCAGCTCCTACGAGCAGTACTTC.

The chain couples TRBV19 to TRBJ2-5; D possibly corresponds to TRBD2 (6 bases). V lost 3 bases, J lost 1 base, and 12 bases lay in between. Germline lookup yields CDR1 LNHDA and CDR2 SQIVND (reference sequence). CDR3 length equals 15 residues. CDR3 DNA sequence: TGTGCCAGTAGTATGGGACTGACCTCCCAAGAGACCCAGTACTTC. This encodes CASSMGLTSQETQYF.

The rearrangement uses TRBV7-9 and TRBJ1-3; no definite D call. V was trimmed by 4 bases and J by 7 bases, leaving 17 bases between them. The CDR3 runs 15 residues. Germline CDR1 and CDR2: SEHNR and FQNEAQ (reference sequence). In DNA, the CDR3 is TGTGCCAGCAGCTCCGGACGGGAACCCGCTAACACCATATATTTT. This gives the protein CASSSGREPANTIYF.

The rearrangement uses TRBV7-2 and TRBJ1-4; perhaps TRBD1 as D (6 bases). From germline, CDR1 is SGHTA and CDR2 FQGNSA. The CDR3 consists of 14 residues. Trimming pared 3 bases from V and 5 bases from J, leaving 10 bases between. The CDR3 nucleotides read TGTGCCAGCAGCTTCGGGACAAGGAATGAAAAACTGTTTTTT. Its protein is CASSFGTRNEKLFF.

The chain couples TRBV5-1 to TRBJ1-2; TRBD1 matches 7 bases. This CDR3 has 13 amino acids. Per the germline V gene, CDR1 is SGHRS and CDR2 is YFSETQ. The V segment lost 3 bases and the J segment 3 bases; nucleotides outside the gene matches: 2. CDR3 loop: CASSSGQYYGYTF. CDR3 DNA sequence: TGCGCCAGCAGCTCGGGACAGTACTATGGCTACACCTTC.

V and J are TRBV28 and TRBJ1-2; no clear D. Germline CDR1 is MDHEN and CDR2 is SYDVKM. V was cut by 8 bases and J by 3 bases, with 7 bases left in between. The CDR3 has 11 residues. The CDR3 region has the DNA TGTGCCAGCGAGAGGGACTATGGCTACACCTTC. Translating gives CASERDYGYTF.

This sequence joins TRBV7-2 and TRBJ2-1; no firm D call. The CDR3 spans 13 residues. CDR1 and CDR2 from the germline V gene are SGHTA and FQGNSA. Trimming removed 11 bases at V and 4 bases at J, with 15 bases between. The CDR3 DNA follows: TGTGCCGCCAGCAGCTTACAGTACAATGAGCAGTTCTTC. It specifies CAASSLQYNEQFF.

The chain combines TRBV7-2 with TRBJ1-1; D is ambiguous. Trimming cost V 3 bases and J 4 bases, with 12 bases left between them. Per germline, CDR1 SGHTA and CDR2 FQGNSA. CDR3 length: 14 amino acids. The CDR3 DNA reads as TGTGCCAGCAGCTTCAACCAGGAGGGCACTGAAGCTTTCTTT. This translates into CASSFNQEGTEAFF.